These T cell receptor beta chains were read from a single sample in a study of cytomegalovirus exposure and HLA in healthy donors. Libraries were prepared by immunoSEQ multiplex PCR; TCRdb keeps only in-frame clonotypes and omits some of them. The sample has fewer than 100,000 clones, more than 70% seen once. Material for sequencing was PBMCs. Every receptor here comes from a female donor in good health and CMV-seronegative. Both conserved end residues are part of each CDR3.

v_gene: TRBV10-2
j_gene: TRBJ1-3
CDR3aa: CASSDEGRSGNTIYF

v_gene: TRBV9
j_gene: TRBJ1-1
CDR3aa: CASSVTSATMNTEAFF

v_gene: TRBV19
j_gene: TRBJ1-2
CDR3aa: CASSLLDRGENYGYTF

v_gene: TRBV4-2
j_gene: TRBJ2-1
CDR3aa: CASSLEQQGIVYNEQFF

v_gene: TRBV11-1
j_gene: TRBJ2-7
CDR3aa: CASSHPQGFNEQYF

v_gene: TRBV28
j_gene: TRBJ1-1
CDR3aa: CASREGQKNTEAFF

v_gene: TRBV7-9
j_gene: TRBJ1-4
CDR3aa: CASSSYNEKLFF

v_gene: TRBV7-3
j_gene: TRBJ2-7
CDR3aa: CASSLQGGKDEQYF

v_gene: TRBV6-5
j_gene: TRBJ2-6
CDR3aa: CASSPTGSGANVLTF

v_gene: TRBV2
j_gene: TRBJ2-7
CDR3aa: CASKPSSGGEQYF

v_gene: TRBV30
j_gene: TRBJ2-7
CDR3aa: CAWNPGGYEQYF

v_gene: TRBV5-4
j_gene: TRBJ2-4
CDR3aa: CASSLLTAGAKNIQYF

v_gene: TRBV29-1
j_gene: TRBJ2-2
CDR3aa: CSVEVWQGAGELFF

v_gene: TRBV27
j_gene: TRBJ2-7
CDR3aa: CASSSFDRSSYEQYF

v_gene: TRBV19
j_gene: TRBJ1-5
CDR3aa: CASSIGQAGLQPQHF

v_gene: TRBV4-2
j_gene: TRBJ1-2
CDR3aa: CASSQDNGQLYTF

v_gene: TRBV19
j_gene: TRBJ2-3
CDR3aa: CATEGGTDTQYF

v_gene: TRBV5-4
j_gene: TRBJ1-2
CDR3aa: CASSNAGTGGGYGYTF

v_gene: TRBV7-8
j_gene: TRBJ2-2
CDR3aa: CASSLIAGGGTGELFF

v_gene: TRBV19
j_gene: .
CDR3aa: CASSIGAALFYEQYF

v_gene: TRBV13
j_gene: TRBJ1-5
CDR3aa: CASSFRYQSGEASYQPQHF

v_gene: TRBV5-6
j_gene: TRBJ2-3
CDR3aa: CASSWTSGRAGTDTQYF

v_gene: TRBV9
j_gene: TRBJ1-3
CDR3aa: CASSVEINTGNTIYF

v_gene: TRBV19
j_gene: TRBJ1-2
CDR3aa: CASSNQNYGYTF

v_gene: TRBV19
j_gene: TRBJ2-5
CDR3aa: CASSLTSGRASETQYF

v_gene: TRBV9
j_gene: TRBJ2-2
CDR3aa: CASSVVEGLTGELFF

v_gene: TRBV7-2
j_gene: TRBJ2-7
CDR3aa: CASSPAASGIREQYF

v_gene: TRBV5-6
j_gene: TRBJ1-3
CDR3aa: CASSLEKGGGNTIYF

v_gene: TRBV4-1
j_gene: TRBJ2-1
CDR3aa: CASLRLAGGHNEQFF

v_gene: TRBV19
j_gene: TRBJ1-2
CDR3aa: CASAVTGGRAPYGYTF

v_gene: TRBV7-2
j_gene: TRBJ2-1
CDR3aa: CASSLSMGLAGGNNEQFF

v_gene: TRBV21-1
j_gene: TRBJ1-5
CDR3aa: CASSKAGYWQQSNQPQHF

v_gene: TRBV6-1
j_gene: TRBJ2-1
CDR3aa: CASSGAPLAGVSGEQFF

v_gene: TRBV6-1
j_gene: TRBJ1-2
CDR3aa: CASHTNLNYGYTF

v_gene: TRBV19
j_gene: TRBJ1-2
CDR3aa: CASSIGYRDRGYTF

v_gene: TRBV9
j_gene: TRBJ1-6
CDR3aa: CASSVDRVNSPLHF

v_gene: TRBV5-1
j_gene: TRBJ1-2
CDR3aa: CASSLPGTGVEGYTF

v_gene: TRBV5-6
j_gene: TRBJ2-1
CDR3aa: CASSFTTGNEQFF

v_gene: TRBV10-3
j_gene: TRBJ1-2
CDR3aa: CAINDRSLYGYTF

v_gene: TRBV28
j_gene: TRBJ2-2
CDR3aa: CASSLGRGMVGELFF

v_gene: TRBV6-4
j_gene: TRBJ2-3
CDR3aa: CASSESDPKRTDTQYF

v_gene: TRBV4-3
j_gene: TRBJ1-5
CDR3aa: CASSYYSNQPQHF

v_gene: TRBV19
j_gene: TRBJ2-5
CDR3aa: CASSIARLAGETQYF